A selection of T cell receptor beta chains follows, all from one sample in a study of beta chain features in type 1 diabetes. Measured with immunoSEQ multiplex PCR; TCRdb has only the in-frame clones, and not every one. This table has roughly 150,000 clones, 7% to 9.5% appearing once. Sequenced: central memory CD4+ T cells from blood. These receptors came from a woman aged 25 to 39 with type 1 diabetes. CDR3s include the opening cysteine and the closing phenylalanine or tryptophan. Each record gives: D gene, J gene, clone size, V gene, CDR3 protein, CDR3 DNA. The D gene is left open where the match is weak. Size is omitted from some rows. Given values are once, few, many or a class for expanded clones.

TRBD1	TRBJ2-5	few	TRBV4-1	CASREEGGMETQYF	TGCGCCAGCAGGGAGGAAGGGGGCATGGAGACCCAGTACTTC
NA	TRBJ2-2	NA	TRBV30	CAWSDGQNTGELFF	TGTGCCTGGAGCGATGGACAAAACACCGGGGAGCTGTTTTTT
NA	TRBJ1-2	few	TRBV7-9	CASSRTGTGGYGYTF	TGTGCCAGCAGCCGAACAGGAACGGGAGGCTATGGCTACACCTTC
TRBD1	TRBJ2-5	NA	TRBV11-2	CASSMDRGQETQYF	TGTGCCAGCAGCATGGACAGGGGCCAAGAGACCCAGTACTTC
TRBD2	TRBJ2-1	NA	TRBV7-9	CASSFSRGYNEQFF	TGTGCCAGCAGCTTTTCGCGGGGGTACAATGAGCAGTTCTTC
NA	TRBJ2-5	NA	TRBV6-5	CASSYPGETQYF	TGTGCCAGCAGTTACCCAGGAGAGACCCAGTACTTC
NA	TRBJ2-3	few	TRBV19	CASSIASSTDTQYF	TGTGCCAGTAGTATAGCGTCTAGCACAGATACGCAGTATTTT
NA	TRBJ2-7	few	TRBV30	CAWSVGGYYEQYF	TGTGCCTGGAGTGTAGGGGGATACTACGAGCAGTACTTC
NA	TRBJ2-5	few	TRBV7-2	CASSPLRFETQYF	TGTGCCAGCAGCCCCCTTCGGTTCGAGACCCAGTACTTC
TRBD2	TRBJ2-3	NA	TRBV2	CASSSRLAGSDTQYF	TGTGCCAGCAGTTCAAGACTAGCGGGTTCAGATACGCAGTATTTT
NA	TRBJ1-1	NA	TRBV29-1	CSVEGRVMTEAFF	TGCAGCGTTGAGGGCAGGGTAATGACCGAAGCTTTCTTT
NA	TRBJ2-3	few	TRBV10-3	CAISALEGGGDTQYF	TGTGCCATCAGCGCCTTGGAGGGAGGAGGAGATACGCAGTATTTT
NA	TRBJ2-2	few	TRBV6-5	CASSPLRGTGELFF	TGTGCCAGCAGCCCTCTAAGGGGCACCGGGGAGCTGTTTTTT
TRBD1	TRBJ1-5	many	TRBV29-1	CSVSGQGQPQHF	TGCAGCGTCTCCGGACAGGGCCAGCCCCAGCATTTT
NA	TRBJ1-4	few	TRBV7-9	CASSPQGSLGKLFF	TGTGCCAGCAGCCCCCAGGGGAGTTTAGGAAAACTGTTTTTT
TRBD1	TRBJ2-7	NA	TRBV20-1	CSGRVLDRDAF	TGCAGTGGAAGGGTCTTGGACAGGGACGCTTTC
NA	TRBJ2-7	NA	TRBV7-2	CASSLGLAVTYEQYF	TGTGCCAGCAGCTTAGGGTTAGCGGTTACCTACGAGCAGTACTTC
NA	TRBJ2-1	few	TRBV19	CASSPHSREGGYNEQFF	TGTGCCAGTAGTCCCCACTCCAGGGAGGGGGGATACAATGAGCAGTTCTTC
NA	TRBJ2-7	NA	TRBV27	CASSFLVGLPSGQYF	TGTGCCAGCAGTTTCTTGGTCGGTTTACCTTCGGGGCAGTACTTC
TRBD2	TRBJ2-3	few	TRBV2	CASSDGLAGVPDTQYF	TGTGCCAGCAGTGATGGGCTAGCGGGAGTCCCAGATACGCAGTATTTT
TRBD2	TRBJ2-1	NA	TRBV13	CASSELSGRDYNEQFF	TGTGCCAGCAGCGAACTTAGCGGGAGAGACTACAATGAGCAGTTCTTC
NA	TRBJ1-1	NA	TRBV5-1	CASSLRQATEAFF	TGCGCCAGCAGCTTGCGACAGGCTACTGAAGCTTTCTTT
TRBD1	TRBJ2-1	NA	TRBV28	CASSLGQVLSYNEQFF	TGTGCCAGCAGCCTTGGACAGGTTCTATCCTACAATGAGCAGTTCTTC
TRBD2	TRBJ2-7	NA	TRBV4-3	CASSQDLAGGTSYEQYF	TGCGCCAGCAGCCAAGATCTAGCGGGAGGGACTTCCTACGAGCAGTACTTC
NA	TRBJ1-1	few	TRBV28	CASVPGAGTNTEAFF	TGTGCCAGCGTCCCCGGGGCGGGGACCAACACTGAAGCTTTCTTT
TRBD1	TRBJ1-2	NA	TRBV6-6	CASSSALTGEEDGYTF	TGTGCCAGCAGTTCGGCCCTCACAGGGGAAGAGGATGGCTACACCTTC
NA	TRBJ1-2	few	TRBV6-6	CATGGPNYGYTF	TGTGCCACCGGCGGGCCTAACTATGGCTACACCTTC
TRBD1	TRBJ2-3	NA	TRBV18	CASSRTYRDRARTDTQYF	TGTGCCAGCTCACGGACCTACCGGGACAGGGCCCGCACAGATACGCAGTATTTT
NA	TRBJ2-4	NA	TRBV4-1	CASSQAGAENIQYF	TGCGCCAGCAGCCAAGCGGGAGCGGAAAACATTCAGTACTTC
NA	TRBJ2-5	once	TRBV6-6	CASSYPNRYQETQYF	TGTGCCAGCAGTTACCCCAATCGGTACCAAGAGACCCAGTACTTC
NA	TRBJ2-3	few	TRBV5-8	CASIFRLSSTDTQYF	TGTGCCAGCATCTTCCGACTATCTAGCACAGATACGCAGTATTTT
NA	TRBJ2-7	NA	TRBV7-8	CASSLGRQGYEQYF	TGTGCCAGCAGCTTAGGTCGGCAGGGCTACGAGCAGTACTTC
NA	TRBJ1-1	NA	TRBV6-1	CASSWETGYTEAFF	TGTGCCAGCAGTTGGGAAACAGGGTACACTGAAGCTTTCTTT
TRBD1	TRBJ1-4	NA	TRBV7-9	CASSEGQGIEKLFF	TGTGCCAGCAGCGAGGGACAGGGGATTGAAAAACTGTTTTTT
NA	TRBJ2-2	NA	TRBV2	CASREGFTGELFF	TGTGCCAGCAGGGAGGGATTCACCGGGGAGCTGTTTTTT
TRBD2	TRBJ2-2	few	TRBV19	CASRGTSSSTNTGELFF	TGTGCCAGTAGAGGGACTAGCTCCTCTACGAACACCGGGGAGCTGTTTTTT
NA	TRBJ2-5	NA	TRBV7-3	CASSLTASQETQYF	TGTGCCAGCAGCTTAACCGCCAGCCAAGAGACCCAGTACTTC
NA	TRBJ2-2	many	TRBV7-9	CASRTWEKTTGELFF	TGTGCCAGCAGAACTTGGGAGAAAACCACCGGGGAGCTGTTTTTT
NA	TRBJ1-2	few	TRBV7-9	CASSLKGGGGDTF	TGTGCCAGCAGCTTAAAGGGTGGTGGGGGCGACACCTTC
NA	TRBJ1-1	few	TRBV6-6	CASSYDRKNTEAFF	TGTGCCAGCAGTTACGACAGAAAGAACACTGAAGCTTTCTTT
NA	TRBJ2-1	many	TRBV7-2	CASSLDGGGYNEQFF	TGTGCCAGCAGCTTAGATGGTGGGGGGTACAATGAGCAGTTCTTC
TRBD1	TRBJ1-2	few	TRBV27	CASSHTGTGVIRGYTF	TGTGCCAGCAGTCATACCGGGACAGGGGTAATTCGGGGCTACACCTTC
TRBD2	TRBJ2-1	few	TRBV7-9	CASSPSLAGSYNEQFF	TGTGCCAGCAGCCCGTCTCTAGCGGGATCCTACAATGAGCAGTTCTTC
TRBD2	TRBJ2-7	many	TRBV4-2	CASSQVASGISYEQYF	TGTGCCAGCAGCCAAGTGGCTAGCGGGATCTCCTACGAGCAGTACTTC
TRBD2	TRBJ2-1	few	TRBV30	CAWTPGLAGPLKEQFF	TGTGCCTGGACCCCGGGACTAGCGGGGCCTTTGAAGGAGCAGTTCTTC
NA	TRBJ2-7	NA	TRBV11-2	CASSSGHYEQYF	TGTGCCAGCAGCTCCGGACACTACGAGCAGTACTTC
TRBD1	TRBJ1-2	few	TRBV5-1	CASSPEGQGYGYTF	TGCGCCAGCAGCCCCGAGGGACAGGGATATGGCTACACCTTC
NA	TRBJ1-4	NA	TRBV2	CASSKGDIEKLFF	TGTGCCAGCAGTAAGGGGGACATTGAAAAACTGTTTTTT
NA	TRBJ2-5	NA	TRBV30	CAWSVVREETQYF	TGTGCCTGGAGTGTAGTGCGAGAAGAGACCCAGTACTTC
TRBD1	TRBJ1-3	few	TRBV4-1	CASSQWTGYQSGNTIYF	TGCGCCAGCAGCCAATGGACAGGGTACCAATCTGGAAACACCATATATTTT
TRBD1	TRBJ1-1	NA	TRBV6-5	CASSKQGARGEAFF	TGTGCCAGCAGTAAACAGGGGGCGCGGGGTGAAGCTTTCTTT
NA	TRBJ2-2	few	TRBV7-9	CASSLAYTGELFF	TGTGCCAGCAGCTTAGCCTACACCGGGGAGCTGTTTTTT
TRBD2	TRBJ2-1	NA	TRBV7-6	CASSSLAGGGNEQFF	TGTGCCAGCAGCTCACTAGCGGGAGGTGGTAATGAGCAGTTCTTC
NA	TRBJ1-2	few	TRBV28	CASSPYRAYGYTF	TGTGCCAGCAGCCCCTACAGGGCCTATGGCTACACCTTC
NA	TRBJ1-1	few	TRBV2	CASREGAGGNTEAFF	TGTGCCAGCAGGGAGGGTGCCGGAGGGAACACTGAAGCTTTCTTT
TRBD2	TRBJ2-1	few	TRBV7-8	CASSLTSGSIDEQFF	TGTGCCAGCAGCTTGACTAGCGGGAGTATCGATGAGCAGTTCTTC
TRBD2	TRBJ2-1	NA	TRBV7-9	CASSQERGAYNEQFF	TGTGCCAGCAGCCAGGAGCGGGGGGCCTACAATGAGCAGTTCTTC